This T cell receptor (beta chain) was identified in a study of T-cell memory formation after mild COVID-19. TCRdb itself ran the 5' RACE reads through MiXCR, one entry per CDR3 protein. The table records more than 150,000 distinct CDR3 sequences, roughly 18% of them present only once. This clonotype was observed a few times. Its antigen is unidentified. Regarding the study as a whole: Largely, contracting CD4+ clones fell within CM and EM, and contracting CD8+ clones within EMRA. Day 15 to 85 contracting clones showed balanced CD4/CD8; later expanders leaned CD4+. Clones from the second wave (peaking day 37) had unconfirmed SARS-CoV-2 specificity.

Looked up from germline, CDR1 is LNHNV and CDR2 is YYDKDF (reference sequence). V lost 1 base and J lost 6; bases outside the gene matches: 3. The CDR3 runs 14 residues. The chain carries TRBV15 and TRBJ1-2, with TRBD1 matching 9 bases. Source material: PBMCs or a T cell subset sorted from them (not recorded which). This sequence was found in a man aged 18-30 years who had mild COVID-19 (a few samples of this study predate the infection). Cell type and time point are not known. CDR3 residues: CATSRGGTGNGYTF. The CDR3 DNA follows: TGTGCCACCAGCAGAGGGGGGACAGGGAATGGCTACACCTTC.